Presented here are 24 T cell receptor beta chains from one specimen sequenced in a study of OX40 agonist ivuxolimab in advanced cancers. Clones were read by immunoSEQ multiplex PCR, and TCRdb kept only the in-frame ones, dropping some. The sample has more than 75,000 clones, around 90% seen once. The specimen was CD4+ or CD8+ T cells sorted from blood, collected in a trial of the OX40 agonist ivuxolimab. The receptors here all came from an adult with an advanced solid tumor such as melanoma, head and neck, liver or kidney cancer.

The rearrangement joins TRBV7-6 to TRBJ2-2; D perhaps matches TRBD2 (6 bases). Trimming took 1 base from V and 1 from J, leaving 10 bases between them. The CDR3 is made up of 16 amino acids. Per germline, CDR1 SGHVS and CDR2 FNYEAQ. CDR3 residues: CASSLGLGGNTGELFF. CDR3 in DNA: TGTGCCAGCAGCTTAGGTTTGGGAGGGAACACCGGGGAGCTGTTTTTT.

The chain joins TRBV9 to TRBJ1-2, with D perhaps TRBD1 (5 bases). Trimming took off 0 bases at V and 0 bases at J, with 9 bases between the two ends. The CDR3 loop spans 15 amino acids. Germline CDR1 reads SGDLS; CDR2 reads YYNGEE. CDR3 DNA sequence: TGTGCCAGCAGCGTAGCAGGGCAGGCTAACTATGGCTACACCTTC. Its protein product is CASSVAGQANYGYTF. The whole variable domain, filled in from reference TRBV9 and TRBJ1-2, reads DSGVTQTPKHLITATGQRVTLRCSPRSGDLSVYWYQQSLDQGLQFLIQYYNGEERAKGNILERFSAQQFPDLHSELNLSSLELGDSALYFCASSVAGQANYGYTFGSGTRLTVV.

The rearrangement joins TRBV6-1 to TRBJ1-5; D call uncertain. The CDR3 consists of 13 residues. CDR1 is MNHNS, CDR2 SASEGT, per germline. V lost 5 bases and J 6 bases, leaving 11 bases between the germline ends. The CDR3 loop reads CASSKEGPQPQHF. CDR3 sequence (DNA): TGTGCCAGCAGTAAGGAGGGTCCTCAGCCCCAGCATTTT.

A single count supports this clone. The rearrangement joins TRBV6-5 to TRBJ2-2; D might be TRBD1 (5 bases). The CDR3 sequence is 15 residues long. Trimming took 4 bases from V and 4 from J, leaving 13 bases between them. Per the germline V gene, CDR1 is MNHEY and CDR2 is SVGAGI. The CDR3 sequence: CASSSRGAFTGELFF. The CDR3 DNA reads as TGTGCCAGCAGTTCACGTGGGGCGTTCACCGGGGAGCTGTTTTTT.

The chain has TRBV28 and TRBJ2-1; 8 nucleotides align to TRBD1. This CDR3 is 14 amino acids long. Germline trimming cut 2 bases from V and 7 bases from J; bases unmatched to any gene: 4. Germline CDR1 is MDHEN and CDR2 is SYDVKM. The CDR3 sequence is CASSLIYRGNEQFF. In nucleotides, the CDR3 is TGTGCCAGCAGTTTAATTTACAGGGGGAATGAGCAGTTCTTC.

The chain has TRBV5-1 and TRBJ2-3; 7 bases line up with TRBD2. Trimming cost V 4 bases and J 1 base; bases outside gene matches: 6. The V gene's germline CDR1 is SGHRS and CDR2 YFSETQ. The CDR3 extends over 15 amino acids. The CDR3, as DNA: TGCGCCAGCAGCCTCGCGGGAGACGGCACAGATACGCAGTATTTT. Encoded protein: CASSLAGDGTDTQYF.

The J gene is TRBJ1-5, the V gene TRBV6-1, with a weak D call TRBD1 (6 bases). From germline, CDR1 is MNHNS and CDR2 SASEGT. The CDR3 consists of 14 residues. The germline V and J ends were trimmed by 3 bases and 7 bases, with 13 bases remaining between them. The CDR3 DNA is TGTGCCAGCAGTGATACGGGGGCAGGGCAGCCCCAGCATTTT. Its translation is CASSDTGAGQPQHF.

The chain links TRBV11-2 to TRBJ1-1, with D hard to call. Trimming removed 1 base at V and 1 base at J, with 10 bases between. The germline gives CDR1 SGHAT, CDR2 FQNNGV. The CDR3 has 15 amino acids. The CDR3 region has the DNA TGTGCCAGCAGCTTAGGGGTGGCGGGGAACACTGAAGCTTTCTTT. It translates to CASSLGVAGNTEAFF. Together with reference TRBV11-2 and TRBJ1-1, the CDR3 gives the full variable domain: EAGVAQSPRYKIIEKRQSVAFWCNPISGHATLYWYQQILGQGPKLLIQFQNNGVVDDSQLPKDRFSAERLKGVDSTLKIQPAKLEDSAVYLCASSLGVAGNTEAFFGQGTRLTVV.

The chain is built from TRBV2 and TRBJ1-1; D unresolved. Germline V lookup: CDR1 SNHLY, CDR2 FYNNEI. The CDR3 is 13 amino acids. V was pared by 2 bases and J by 2 bases, with 6 bases between. This CDR3 reads CASSEQANTEAFF. In DNA, the CDR3 is TGTGCCAGCAGTGAACAAGCTAACACTGAAGCTTTCTTT.

This clone was picked up a small number of times. The V and J genes are TRBV5-4 and TRBJ1-1, with D perhaps TRBD1 (6 bases). Germline loops: CDR1 SGHNT, CDR2 YYREEE (reference sequence). V dropped 2 bases and J dropped 6 bases, with 11 bases sitting between them. CDR3 length: 13 residues. For the CDR3, the DNA is TGTGCCAGCAGCTTAACCGGGGGCTCTGAAGCTTTCTTT. This encodes CASSLTGGSEAFF. Full variable domain (outside the CDR3, taken from reference TRBV5-4 and TRBJ1-1): ETGVTQSPTHLIKTRGQQVTLRCSSQSGHNTVSWYQQALGQGPQFIFQYYREEENGRGNFPPRFSGLQFPNYSSELNVNALELDDSALYLCASSLTGGSEAFFGQGTRLTVV.

Details on this clone: At one end the junction does not follow the germline gene, possibly because of a read error. This chain connects TRBV6-1 to TRBJ1-2; TRBD1 is a possible D gene (6 bases). This CDR3 is built from 12 residues. Per germline, CDR1 MNHNS and CDR2 SASEGT. As DNA, the CDR3 is TGTGCCAGCGCACCAGACTCAGGGGTGGAGGCCTTC. Translating gives CASAPDSGVEAF.

For the CDR3, the DNA is TGCGCCAGCAGCATCAGTTGGATGAACACTGAAGCTTTCTTT. This codes for CASSISWMNTEAFF. V gene TRBV5-1 combines with J gene TRBJ1-1, with D uncertain. V was cut by 4 bases and J by 0 bases, with 10 bases left in between. This CDR3 has 14 residues. Germline loops: CDR1 SGHRS, CDR2 YFSETQ.

The V call is TRBV4-2, the J call TRBJ2-6, with 8 positions matching TRBD2. V lost 5 bases to trimming and J lost 2 bases; unmatched junction nucleotides: 8. Germline values: CDR1 LGHNA, CDR2 YNFKEQ. The CDR3 loop spans 17 amino acids. CDR3 in amino acids: CASSLPGGGPGANVLTF. The CDR3, as DNA: TGTGCCAGCAGCTTACCCGGGGGGGGCCCTGGGGCCAACGTCCTGACTTTC.

The rearrangement joins TRBV27 to TRBJ1-5, with a tentative D call TRBD1 (6 bases). The CDR3 runs to 14 residues. Germline V gene data show CDR1 as MNHEY and CDR2 as SMNVEV (reference sequence). Trimming shortened V by 6 bases and J by 9 bases, and 18 bases separated the two germline ends. CDR3 nucleotides: TGTGCCAGCAGCCCGAGGACAGCCCCAGGGCCCCAGCATTTT. Protein sequence: CASSPRTAPGPQHF.

The rearrangement joins TRBV11-3 to TRBJ2-1; 9 bases agree with TRBD2. Germline lookup yields CDR1 SGHNT and CDR2 YENEEA. V shed 1 base and J 7 bases; nucleotides not matched to a gene: 8. The CDR3 is 16 amino acids. CDR3 DNA: TGTGCCAGCAGCTTAGGTGGTAGCGGGGGCCAGAATGAGCAGTTCTTC. Its translation is CASSLGGSGGQNEQFF.

The chain is built from TRBV4-3 and TRBJ2-1; D is possibly TRBD1 (5 bases). The germline CDR1 and CDR2 sequences are LGHNA and YSLEER. The V gene lost 2 bases and the J gene lost 1 base, with 18 bases spanning the gap. This CDR3 is 18 amino acids long. The chain's CDR3 is CASSQRVTTGDSYNEQFF. The CDR3 nucleotides read TGCGCCAGCAGCCAACGGGTCACAACAGGCGATTCCTACAATGAGCAGTTCTTC.

The V call is TRBV18, the J call TRBJ2-2; D call uncertain. The germline V and J ends were trimmed by 5 bases and 7 bases, with 11 bases remaining between them. The length of the CDR3 is 13 residues. CDR1 KGHSH and CDR2 LQKENI come from the germline V gene. The CDR3 DNA is TGTGCCAGCTCATCGGTTCCTAACGGGGAGCTGTTTTTT. This gives the protein CASSSVPNGELFF.

The chain couples TRBV6-5 to TRBJ1-1, with D maybe TRBD1 (6 bases). Between the trimmed V and J ends, which lost 0 bases and 10 bases, there was a span of 15 bases. The CDR3 has 14 residues. From germline, CDR1 is MNHEY and CDR2 SVGAGI. The CDR3 bases are TGTGCCAGCAGTTACTCGGGGGGCCCTCGTGGAGCTTTCTTT. It specifies CASSYSGGPRGAFF.

This chain links TRBV6-1 with TRBJ2-5; the match to TRBD2 covers 9 bases. CDR1 is MNHNS and CDR2 is SASEGT in the germline V gene. The J segment lost 5 bases and the V segment lost 1 base, leaving 14 bases of the junction unmatched. The CDR3 loop spans 18 amino acids. The CDR3 reads CASSEVGYRGLARETQYF. The CDR3 region has the DNA TGTGCCAGCAGTGAAGTGGGGTACAGAGGACTAGCGCGGGAGACCCAGTACTTC.

The genes are TRBV30 and TRBJ2-3; D unresolved. Looked up from germline, CDR1 is GTSNPN and CDR2 is SVGIG (reference sequence). This CDR3 contains 13 residues. Trimming shortened V by 4 bases and J by 2 bases, and 10 bases separated the two germline ends. For the CDR3, the DNA is TGTGCCTGGACTCCGCTCCTCACAGATACGCAGTATTTT. It is translated as CAWTPLLTDTQYF.

The chain combines TRBV27 with TRBJ1-5; possibly TRBD1 for D (6 bases). The CDR3 is 13 amino acids. Trimming left V 8 bases short and J 6 bases short, with 14 bases between. The germline CDR1 and CDR2 sequences are MNHEY and SMNVEV (reference sequence). The CDR3: CASLGGGTQPQHF. CDR3 coding DNA: TGTGCCAGCCTAGGGGGGGGCACTCAGCCCCAGCATTTT.

Note on this clone: Other DNA sequences from this sample encode an identical CDR3 as well. The rearrangement joins TRBV7-9 to TRBJ2-2; D not resolved. The germline V gene has CDR1 SEHNR and CDR2 FQNEAQ (reference sequence). This CDR3 has 12 residues. Trimming shortened V by 3 bases and J by 5 bases, and 4 bases separated the two germline ends. The CDR3 region has the DNA TGTGCCAGCAGCTTTGGGACCGGGGAGCTGTTTTTT. It specifies CASSFGTGELFF.

The chain couples TRBV5-6 to TRBJ1-1, with 8 bases matching TRBD1. Germline V gene lookup returns CDR1 SGHDT and CDR2 YYEEEE. This CDR3 spans 15 amino acids. The ends lost 2 bases at V and 0 bases at J; junction bases unmatched: 3. Here the CDR3 DNA reads TGTGCCAGCAGCTTCCGGACAGGGTTGAACACTGAAGCTTTCTTT. Protein sequence: CASSFRTGLNTEAFF. Drawing the rest from reference TRBV5-6 and TRBJ1-1, the complete variable domain is DAGVTQSPTHLIKTRGQQVTLRCSPKSGHDTVSWYQQALGQGPQFIFQYYEEEERQRGNFPDRFSGHQFPNYSSELNVNALLLGDSALYLCASSFRTGLNTEAFFGQGTRLTVV.

This sequence joins TRBV5-4 and TRBJ2-1; 11 nucleotides match TRBD2. Trimming removed 3 bases from V and 0 bases from J; junction bases left unmatched: 2. CDR1 and CDR2 (germline): SGHNT, YYREEE (reference sequence). The CDR3 is 16 amino acids. DNA for the CDR3: TGTGCCAGCAGCTCTACTAGCGGGAGCTCCTACAATGAGCAGTTCTTC. It codes for CASSSTSGSSYNEQFF.